The 5 T cell receptor beta chains in this list originate from one sample, sequenced in a study of regulatory T cells in long-lasting Graves disease (dated by TCRdb to the early 2020s). Receptor libraries were prepared by multiplex PCR. The instrument was an Illumina HiSeq 4000. CDR3 regions were amplified by Arm-PCR with iRepertoire HTBI primers to construct TCR beta libraries. TCRdb ran its own pipeline on the public reads, namely fastp trimming at Q25 and MiXCR clone calling, and kept in-frame beta chains. Entries are consolidated by CDR3 protein sequence, retaining the most common genes and DNA. This sample gives over 200,000 distinct CDR3 sequences in total; around 18% of them show up just once. Of the sample, roughly 15% falls within the top ten clones. Explained via the paper, the time point label denotes: newly diagnosed GD, antithyroid drugs for less than 3 months. For both TCR sequencing and RNA sequencing, RNA was extracted from PBMCs using TRIzol.

The same specimen was also included in a second study, on T cells in Graves' hyperthyroidism and ophthalmopathy.

The sample consisted of peripheral blood mononuclear cells (PBMCs), taken at new diagnosis, from a patient treated with antithyroid drugs. The source is a woman aged 25 to 39 with Graves disease. Donor details come from another sample of the same person, matched by shared clones.

This clonotype was seen ten or more times. The V and J genes are TRBV12-3 or TRBV12-4 and TRBJ1-1, with D tentatively TRBD1 (5 bases). CDR3 size: 17 residues. Deletions cut 7 bases from V and 1 base from J, with 22 bases between. CDR3 DNA sequence: TGTGCCAGCATACCCTTCTTGGGGGACGAGAAGAACACTGAAGCTTTCTTT. It encodes CASIPFLGDEKNTEAFF.

This clonotype was seen a single time. CDR3 nucleotide sequence: TGTGCCAGCTCACAGGACAGGGGTCGGACCACTGAAGCTTTCTTT. Its protein is CASSQDRGRTTEAFF. This chain joins TRBV18 and TRBJ1-1; 9 positions match TRBD1. This CDR3 has 15 amino acids. Germline lookup yields CDR1 KGHSH and CDR2 LQKENI. The ends lost 4 bases at V and 4 bases at J; junction bases unmatched: 7.

This clonotype was observed many times. The rearrangement links TRBV5-1 to TRBJ2-6; TRBD1 is a possible D gene (7 bases). Germline V gene lookup returns CDR1 SGHRS and CDR2 YFSETQ. CDR3 length: 19 residues. V lost 0 bases to trimming and J lost 8 bases, with 24 bases between them. As DNA, the CDR3 is TGCGCCAGCAGCTTGGCCAGGGGGGACAGCTCTCTGGGGTCCAACGTCCTGACTTTC. It encodes CASSLARGDSSLGSNVLTF.

This clonotype turned up a few times. This chain uses TRBV7-9 with TRBJ2-1, with D perhaps TRBD1 or TRBD2 (5 bases each). Germline CDR1 is SEHNR and CDR2 is FQNEAQ (reference sequence). This CDR3 contains 17 residues. V was trimmed by 5 bases and J by 0 bases, leaving 17 bases between them. CDR3: CASSQDGDRSSYNEQFF. The CDR3 nucleotides read TGTGCCAGCAGCCAAGACGGGGACCGTAGCTCCTACAATGAGCAGTTCTTC.

This clonotype was picked up a small number of times. A much more abundant neighbour one base away suggests this may be a read error. V gene TRBV9 combines with J gene TRBJ1-4; no reliable D call. CDR1 SGDLS and CDR2 YYNGEE come from the germline V gene. This CDR3 has 13 residues. V lost 3 bases and J 5 bases, leaving 8 bases between the germline ends. The CDR3 here is CASSADRNEKLFF. The CDR3 nucleotides are TGTGCCAGCAGCGCGGACCGGAATGAAAAACTGTTTTTT.